The 15 T cell receptor beta chains given below trace back to one sample, sequenced in a study of cytomegalovirus exposure and HLA in healthy donors. The protocol was immunoSEQ multiplex PCR, while the TCRdb copy is restricted to in-frame clones and leaves out a portion. The sample lists roughly 63,000 clones, approximately 88% seen once, with around 1.2% in the top ten. The sample comprised PBMCs. These receptors were collected from a woman aged 18-29 years in good health and CMV-seronegative.

The V gene is TRBV28, the J gene TRBJ1-2; no firm D call. CDR1 and CDR2 (germline): MDHEN, SYDVKM. This CDR3 is built from 14 residues. The V gene lost 5 bases and the J gene lost 5 bases, with 15 bases spanning the gap. The CDR3 reads CASSPRVDLYGYTF. The CDR3 nucleotides read TGTGCCAGCAGTCCCCGGGTGGACTTGTATGGCTACACCTTC.

The gene calls are TRBV7-2 and TRBJ2-2, with 9 nucleotides matching TRBD2. With V trimmed by 5 bases and J by 4 bases, 8 bases remained unmatched. CDR1 and CDR2 (germline): SGHTA, FQGNSA. The CDR3 contains 16 residues. CDR3 protein: CASSIGGGGPTGELFF. The CDR3 coding sequence is TGTGCCAGCAGCATCGGCGGGGGGGGACCCACCGGGGAGCTGTTTTTT. The full variable domain, its missing parts supplied by reference TRBV7-2 and TRBJ2-2, is GAGVSQSPSNKVTEKGKDVELRCDPISGHTALYWYRQSLGQGLEFLIYFQGNSAPDKSGLPSDRFSAERTGGSVSTLTIQRTQQEDSAVYLCASSIGGGGPTGELFFGEGSRLTVL.

The chain couples TRBV6-5 to TRBJ2-5, with TRBD2 matching 10 bases. This CDR3 comprises 14 residues. With 5 bases clipped from V and 5 bases from J, the junction kept 5 bases outside the gene matches. Germline values: CDR1 MNHEY, CDR2 SVGAGI. The CDR3 DNA reads as TGTGCCAGCAGTAGGGGACTAGCGAGTGAGACCCAGTACTTC. It yields the protein CASSRGLASETQYF.

The rearrangement links TRBV28 to TRBJ2-7, with 9 bases aligning to TRBD1. Trimming removed 6 bases from V and 2 bases from J; junction bases left unmatched: 23. The germline gives CDR1 MDHEN, CDR2 SYDVKM. The CDR3 is 20 amino acids. As DNA, the CDR3 is TGTGCCAGCAGGCGGGACAGGGAATTCCCTTACTCTGCACCCCCCTACGAGCAGTACTTC. Protein: CASRRDREFPYSAPPYEQYF. The variable domain in full, with the rest retrieved from reference TRBV28 and TRBJ2-7, is DVKVTQSSRYLVKRTGEKVFLECVQDMDHENMFWYRQDPGLGLRLIYFSYDVKMKEKGDIPEGYSVSREKKERFSLILESASTNQTSMYLCASRRDREFPYSAPPYEQYFGPGTRLTVT.

V gene TRBV4-1 combines with J gene TRBJ2-3, with 8 bases identical to TRBD2. CDR3 length: 17 residues. The germline gives CDR1 MGHRA, CDR2 YSYEKL. V shed 1 base and J 0 bases; nucleotides not matched to a gene: 6. In DNA form, the CDR3 reads TGCGCCAGCAGCCAAGCCGGACTAGCAGCTAGCACAGATACGCAGTATTTT. It translates to CASSQAGLAASTDTQYF.

The CDR3 protein is CASSGPPRLAGPTGELFF. In DNA form, the CDR3 reads TGTGCCAGCAGCGGACCACCCAGACTAGCGGGGCCCACCGGGGAGCTGTTTTTT. The J gene is TRBJ2-2, the V gene TRBV7-9; 11 bases are a match to TRBD2. CDR1 and CDR2 from the germline V gene are SEHNR and FQNEAQ (reference sequence). With V trimmed by 5 bases and J by 4 bases, 12 bases remained unmatched. This CDR3 has 18 amino acids.

J is TRBJ1-2 and V is TRBV18; perhaps TRBD1 as D (6 bases). There are 13 residues in the CDR3. V shed 1 base and J shed 3 bases, with 6 bases lying between them. Germline V gives CDR1 KGHSH, CDR2 LQKENI. The CDR3 loop is CASSPRQDYGYTF. The CDR3 DNA reads as TGTGCCAGCTCACCACGACAGGACTATGGCTACACCTTC.

This chain joins TRBV13 and TRBJ2-5; D perhaps matches TRBD2 (6 bases). There are 13 residues in the CDR3. Trimming removed 0 bases from V and 6 bases from J, with 8 bases in between. CDR1 is PRHDT, CDR2 FYEKMQ, per germline (reference sequence). CDR3 bases: TGTGCCAGCAGCTTAGGGGGGGGTAAGACCCAGTACTTC. As protein: CASSLGGGKTQYF.

The chain carries TRBV28 and TRBJ2-7, with TRBD2 matching 9 bases. The CDR3 spans 14 residues. Trimming took 6 bases from V and 0 from J; bases not matched to a gene: 3. Germline CDR1 MDHEN, CDR2 SYDVKM. CDR3 region: CASSILAGSYEQYF. The CDR3, as DNA: TGTGCCAGCAGCATACTAGCGGGCTCCTACGAGCAGTACTTC.

This clone was seen only once. The chain combines TRBV6-5 with TRBJ2-1; 8 nucleotides agree with TRBD2. Germline-derived CDR1 and CDR2 are MNHEY and SVGAGI. This CDR3 has 15 residues. V lost 8 bases, J lost 2 bases, and 8 bases stayed unmatched. The CDR3, as DNA: TGTGCCAGCTATAACGGGGGGGCCCCCTACAATGAGCAGTTCTTC. Translation gives CASYNGGAPYNEQFF.

The V and J genes are TRBV28 and TRBJ1-5; D ambiguous. Trimming shortened V by 5 bases and J by 0 bases, and 11 bases separated the two germline ends. This CDR3 has 15 residues. Looked up from germline, CDR1 is MDHEN and CDR2 is SYDVKM. As DNA, the CDR3 is TGTGCCAGCAGTCGACTAGCATATAGCAATCAGCCCCAGCATTTT. It specifies CASSRLAYSNQPQHF.

CDR3 amino acids: CASSSLTGEAFF. The DNA for the CDR3 is TGTGCCAGCAGCTCCCTGACAGGGGAAGCTTTCTTT. The rearrangement uses TRBV5-8 and TRBJ1-1; 7 bases agree with TRBD1. The CDR3 is 12 amino acids. Trimming at V came to 3 bases and at J to 8 bases, leaving 4 bases not matched to a gene. CDR1 and CDR2 (germline): SGHTS, YDEGEE.

This clone was counted a single time. The genes are TRBV7-6 and TRBJ2-2; 7 bases map to TRBD1. The trim removed 6 bases at V and 1 base at J, leaving 2 bases unmatched. The CDR3 spans 14 residues. Germline V CDR1 and CDR2: SGHVS, FNYEAQ. The DNA of the CDR3 is TGTGCCAGCAGACGGACAGGGAACACCGGGGAGCTGTTTTTT. It specifies CASRRTGNTGELFF.

The chain recombines TRBV5-4 with TRBJ2-1; TRBD1 aligns across 8 bases. Looked up from germline, CDR1 is SGHNT and CDR2 is YYREEE (reference sequence). V was clipped by 6 bases and J by 5 bases; unmatched bases: 7. The length of the CDR3 is 14 residues. CDR3 amino acids: CASTLWTGNNEQFF. Written as DNA, the CDR3 is TGTGCCAGCACCTTATGGACAGGGAACAATGAGCAGTTCTTC.

DNA for the CDR3: TGTGCCAGCAGCTTAAAGGCGGGGACAGATACGCAGTATTTT. This gives the protein CASSLKAGTDTQYF. The chain links TRBV7-2 to TRBJ2-3, with a weak D call TRBD2 (6 bases). Germline CDR1 SGHTA, CDR2 FQGNSA. This CDR3 has 14 amino acids. V lost 2 bases and J 3 bases, leaving 9 bases between the germline ends.